Listed below are T cell receptor beta chains from one sample, sequenced in a study of control samples from healthy donors and cancer patients. The protocol was immunoSEQ multiplex PCR, while the TCRdb copy is restricted to in-frame clones and leaves out a portion. The profile shows about 150,000 clones, around 94% of them singletons. The sequenced sample was blood. The receptors were sampled from a woman aged 18-29 years in good health. Each CDR3 is given with its conserved first and last residue. D genes are given only for firm matches. Some rows mark clone size as missing; the rest say once, few, many or name a class of expanded clone.

CDR3aa	CDR3nt	v_gene	j_gene	d_gene	abundance
CASSPDSSTDTQYF	TGTGCCAGCAGCCCAGACAGCAGCACAGATACGCAGTATTTT	TRBV9	TRBJ2-3	.	.
CASTINEKLFF	TGTGCCAGCACCATTAATGAAAAACTGTTTTTT	TRBV12-3/TRBV12-4	TRBJ1-4	.	.
CASSFGTGGGNTEAFF	TGCGCCAGCAGCTTCGGGACAGGGGGTGGCAACACTGAAGCTTTCTTT	TRBV5-1	TRBJ1-1	TRBD1	.
CASSKDPFRTEQFF	TGTGCCAGCAGCAAGGACCCTTTTCGGACTGAGCAGTTCTTC	TRBV7-2	TRBJ2-1	.	.
CASSPGGTGELFF	TGTGCCAGCAGCCCCGGAGGCACCGGGGAGCTGTTTTTT	TRBV28	TRBJ2-2	.	.
CASSSGNTIYF	TGTGCCAGCAGCTCTGGAAACACCATATATTTT	TRBV5-6	TRBJ1-3	.	.
CASSPPRGNEQFF	TGTGCCAGCAGCCCCCCCAGGGGGAATGAGCAGTTCTTC	TRBV5-6	TRBJ2-1	TRBD1	.
CASSLGQQETQYF	TGTGCCAGCAGCTTAGGCCAGCAAGAGACCCAGTACTTC	TRBV11-3	TRBJ2-5	.	.
CASSLVSRVEQYF	TGTGCCAGCAGTTTAGTGTCCCGGGTCGAGCAGTACTTC	TRBV28	TRBJ2-7	.	few
CASSSRAFSTDTQYF	TGTGCCAGTAGTAGCCGGGCCTTCAGCACAGATACGCAGTATTTT	TRBV19	TRBJ2-3	.	.
CASRTGGSTGANVLTF	TGTGCCAGTAGGACAGGGGGGTCGACTGGGGCCAACGTCCTGACTTTC	TRBV19	TRBJ2-6	TRBD1	.
CASRGTLLSTDTQYF	TGTGCCAGCAGAGGTACTTTGCTTAGCACAGATACGCAGTATTTT	TRBV7-2	TRBJ2-3	.	once
CASSGTGRGTYEQYF	TGTGCCAGCAGTGGAACGGGCAGGGGAACTTACGAGCAGTACTTC	TRBV28	TRBJ2-7	.	.
CASSYPSGGAEDTQYF	TGTGCCAGCAGTTACCCAAGCGGGGGGGCCGAAGATACGCAGTATTTT	TRBV6-6	TRBJ2-3	TRBD2	.
CASSHPQGGRWIALTF	TGTGCCAGCAGCCATCCCCAGGGGGGGAGGTGGATTGCCCTGACTTTC	TRBV14	TRBJ2-6	.	.
CASSSTRAAAGEQFF	TGTGCCAGCAGTTCTACGCGGGCCGCGGCTGGGGAGCAGTTCTTC	TRBV28	TRBJ2-1	.	once
CASSFFPQQGFTEAFF	TGTGCCAGCAGCTTTTTTCCCCAACAGGGGTTCACTGAAGCTTTCTTT	TRBV7-6	TRBJ1-1	TRBD1	.
CASSLAGWEGRSTEAFF	TGTGCCAGCAGCTTAGCCGGGTGGGAGGGCCGAAGCACTGAAGCTTTCTTT	TRBV11-3	TRBJ1-1	.	.
CASSLLARGFYEQYF	TGTGCCAGCAGTTTACTAGCCAGGGGTTTTTACGAGCAGTACTTC	TRBV28	TRBJ2-7	.	.
CASSDRGIGEQYF	TGTGCCAGCAGTGACAGGGGGATTGGGGAGCAGTACTTC	TRBV27	TRBJ2-7	TRBD1	.
CASSLRQGTSNLPSGANVLTF	TGTGCCAGCAGCCTGCGACAGGGGACATCCAACCTCCCCTCTGGGGCCAACGTCCTGACTTTC	TRBV7-6	TRBJ2-6	TRBD1	.
CASSSPGGQGNTEAFF	TGTGCCAGCAGTTCCCCGGGGGGACAGGGTAACACTGAAGCTTTCTTT	TRBV28	TRBJ1-1	TRBD1	.
CATSESPGQNEQFF	TGTGCCACCAGTGAATCCCCGGGACAGAATGAGCAGTTCTTC	TRBV24-1	TRBJ2-1	TRBD1	.
CASSRFRGVGQPQHF	TGTGCCAGCAGTAGATTCAGGGGTGTAGGCCAGCCCCAGCATTTT	TRBV6-5	TRBJ1-5	.	.
CSVPTGDHYGYTF	TGCAGCGTCCCAACAGGGGACCACTATGGCTACACCTTC	TRBV29-1	TRBJ1-2	TRBD1	.
CASRSERAGGETQYF	TGTGCCAGCCGGTCGGAAAGAGCGGGGGGAGAGACCCAGTACTTC	TRBV2	TRBJ2-5	TRBD2	.
CASSRLGQGEKYF	TGTGCCAGCAGTCGCCTTGGACAGGGCGAGAAGTACTTC	TRBV12-3/TRBV12-4	TRBJ2-7	TRBD1	.
CASSPSGGLPYEQYF	TGTGCCAGCAGTCCCTCGGGGGGCCTCCCCTACGAGCAGTACTTC	TRBV6-5	TRBJ2-7	.	.
CASESGARGGELFF	TGCGCCAGCGAGTCAGGGGCGCGAGGCGGGGAGCTGTTTTTT	TRBV5-1	TRBJ2-2	.	.
CASSFQTENTEAFF	TGTGCCAGCAGTTTCCAAACAGAGAACACTGAAGCTTTCTTT	TRBV6-6	TRBJ1-1	.	.
CASSLGRPYGYTF	TGTGCCAGCAGTTTAGGTCGGCCCTATGGCTACACCTTC	TRBV27	TRBJ1-2	.	.
CAWRGNTAFF	TGTGCCTGGAGAGGTAACACTGCTTTCTTT	TRBV30	TRBJ1-1	.	.
CASNRRGPSYEQYF	TGTGCCAGCAACAGGAGGGGACCGAGCTACGAGCAGTACTTC	TRBV2	TRBJ2-7	.	.
CASSTLAGNTEAFF	TGTGCCAGCAGCACCCTCGCGGGAAACACTGAAGCTTTCTTT	TRBV7-9	TRBJ1-1	.	.
CSASRGKLNQPQHF	TGCAGTGCTAGTAGAGGGAAGCTAAATCAGCCCCAGCATTTT	TRBV20-1	TRBJ1-5	.	.
CASSQEAGGSISGTEAFF	TGCGCCAGCAGCCAAGAAGCAGGGGGGAGCATTAGCGGCACTGAAGCTTTCTTT	TRBV4-1	TRBJ1-1	TRBD1	.
CASKARGVDGYTF	TGTGCCAGCAAGGCCAGGGGGGTCGATGGCTACACCTTC	TRBV9	TRBJ1-2	TRBD1	.
CASSSPNFSGANVLTF	TGTGCCAGCAGCTCGCCAAATTTCTCTGGGGCCAACGTCCTGACTTTC	TRBV6-2/TRBV6-3	TRBJ2-6	.	.
CASSPGTSGDTQYF	TGTGCCAGCAGCCCCGGGACTAGCGGTGATACGCAGTATTTT	TRBV7-2	TRBJ2-3	TRBD2	.
CASSLPDRGSTEAFF	TGCGCCAGCAGCTTGCCGGACAGGGGGTCGACTGAAGCTTTCTTT	TRBV5-1	TRBJ1-1	TRBD1	.
CASSREVMYEQYF	TGTGCCAGTTCCAGGGAAGTTATGTACGAGCAGTACTTC	TRBV6-5	TRBJ2-7	.	.
CASSLESWDRASGYTF	TGTGCCAGCAGCTTAGAATCTTGGGACAGGGCCTCTGGCTACACCTTC	TRBV13	TRBJ1-2	TRBD1	.
CASSQGAMGQAFF	TGTGCCAGCAGCCAAGGTGCTATGGGGCAGGCTTTCTTT	TRBV3-1/TRBV3-2	TRBJ1-1	.	.
CASSLRAVDGTQYF	TGCGCCAGCAGCTTGAGGGCGGTGGACGGGACCCAGTACTTC	TRBV5-1	TRBJ2-5	.	.
CASSSRGAGLDGYTF	TGTGCCAGCAGCTCCCGGGGGGCCGGGCTAGATGGCTACACCTTC	TRBV7-6	TRBJ1-2	.	.
CASSIRTASGAFF	TGTGCCAGCAGTATAAGGACTGCCTCCGGGGCTTTCTTT	TRBV28	TRBJ1-1	.	.
CASSLFGHIRPGELFF	TGTGCCAGCAGTTTATTCGGGCACATCCGTCCCGGGGAGCTGTTTTTT	TRBV28	TRBJ2-2	.	.
CASTRGYEQYF	TGTGCCAGCACCCGCGGCTACGAGCAGTACTTC	TRBV6-5	TRBJ2-7	.	.
CASSLVSGPYEQYF	TGTGCCAGCAGCTTAGTTAGCGGGCCCTACGAGCAGTACTTC	TRBV7-2	TRBJ2-7	TRBD2	.
CASSNSGTGVGYTF	TGTGCCAGCAGCAACTCCGGGACAGGGGTTGGCTACACCTTC	TRBV6-5	TRBJ1-2	TRBD1	.
CASSQGAQGEKLFF	TGTGCCAGCTCACAGGGGGCGCAGGGCGAAAAACTGTTTTTT	TRBV18	TRBJ1-4	TRBD1	.
CASSGLAGNNEQFF	TGTGCCAGCAGTGGACTAGCGGGAAACAATGAGCAGTTCTTC	TRBV4-2	TRBJ2-1	TRBD2	.
CASSQGQGTYGYTF	TGCGCCAGCAGCCAGGGACAGGGAACCTATGGCTACACCTTC	TRBV4-1	TRBJ1-2	TRBD1	few
CASSFNTDTEAFF	TGTGCCAGCAGCTTTAACACGGACACTGAAGCTTTCTTT	TRBV7-3	TRBJ1-1	.	.